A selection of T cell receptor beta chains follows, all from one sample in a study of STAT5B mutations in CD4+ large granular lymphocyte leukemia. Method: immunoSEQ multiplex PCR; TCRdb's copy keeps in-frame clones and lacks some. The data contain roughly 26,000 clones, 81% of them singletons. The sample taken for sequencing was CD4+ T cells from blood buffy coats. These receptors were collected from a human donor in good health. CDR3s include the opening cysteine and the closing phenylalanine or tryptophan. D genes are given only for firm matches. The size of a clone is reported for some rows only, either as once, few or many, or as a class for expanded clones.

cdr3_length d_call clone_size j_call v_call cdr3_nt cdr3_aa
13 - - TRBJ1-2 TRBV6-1 TGTGCCAGCAGTGAAGGTTGGCAGGATGGCTACACCTTC CASSEGWQDGYTF
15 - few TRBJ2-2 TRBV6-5 TGTGCCAGCAGCCTCCGCCCACAGGGCCACGGGGAGCTGTTTTTT CASSLRPQGHGELFF
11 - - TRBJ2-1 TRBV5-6 TGTGCCAGCCGATTGAACGCGGAGCAGTTCTTC CASRLNAEQFF
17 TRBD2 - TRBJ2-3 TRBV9 TGTGCCAGCAGCGGAGGACTAGCGGGGGCGTACACAGATACGCAGTATTTT CASSGGLAGAYTDTQYF
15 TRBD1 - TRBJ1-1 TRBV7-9 TGTGCCAGCAGCTTAAAGACAGGGACGAACACTGAAGCTTTCTTT CASSLKTGTNTEAFF
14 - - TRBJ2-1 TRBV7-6 TGTGCCAGCAGCCGTATTCGGACAGCCATAGAGCAGTTCTTC CASSRIRTAIEQFF
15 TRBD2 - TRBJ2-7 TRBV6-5 TGTGCCAGCAGTCACATTAGCGGGACGGCCTACGAGCAGTACTTC CASSHISGTAYEQYF
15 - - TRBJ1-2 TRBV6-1 TGTGCCAGCAGTGAAGCATTGGCGGCGAACTATGGCTACACCTTC CASSEALAANYGYTF
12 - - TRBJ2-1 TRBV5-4 TGTGCCAGCAGCCGGCCGTACAATGAGCAGTTCTTC CASSRPYNEQFF
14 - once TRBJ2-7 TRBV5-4 TGTGCCAGCAGCCCCGGGGGATCCTCCTACGAGCAGTACTTC CASSPGGSSYEQYF
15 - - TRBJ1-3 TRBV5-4 TGTGCCAGCAGCTTGTGGGACGCCTCTGGAAACACCATATATTTT CASSLWDASGNTIYF
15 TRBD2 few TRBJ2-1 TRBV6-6 TGTGCCAGCACTAAGACTAGCGGGAGTTTCAATGAGCAGTTCTTC CASTKTSGSFNEQFF
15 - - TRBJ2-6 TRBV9 TGTGCCAGCAGCACTGACTTCGCTGGGGCCAACGTCCTGACTTTC CASSTDFAGANVLTF
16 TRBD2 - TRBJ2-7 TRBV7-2 TGTGCCAGCAGCTTAGGACTAGCGGGAGAGGGGTACGAGCAGTACTTC CASSLGLAGEGYEQYF
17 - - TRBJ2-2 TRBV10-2 TGCGCCAGCGCCGCACGTTGGGGGGATCTGAACGCCGGGGAGCTGTTTTTT CASAARWGDLNAGELFF
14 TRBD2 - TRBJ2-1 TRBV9 TGTGCCAGTACTAGCGGGAGCTCAACAGCTGAGCAGTTCTTC CASTSGSSTAEQFF
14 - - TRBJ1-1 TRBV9 TGTGCCAGCAGCGCCAGGGAGGCGAACACTGAAGCTTTCTTT CASSAREANTEAFF
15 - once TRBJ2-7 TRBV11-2 TGTGCCAGCAGCTTTTACCGGGCTGAATCCTACGAGCAGTACTTC CASSFYRAESYEQYF
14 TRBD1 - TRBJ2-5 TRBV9 TGTGCCAGCAGCGCCCGGACAGGGCTAGAGACCCAGTACTTC CASSARTGLETQYF
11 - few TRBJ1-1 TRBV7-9 TGTGCCAGCAGCTTTGGTGGTGAAGCTTTCTTT CASSFGGEAFF
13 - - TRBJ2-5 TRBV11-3 TGTGCCAGCAGCTTATCTGGGTCCGAGACCCAGTACTTC CASSLSGSETQYF
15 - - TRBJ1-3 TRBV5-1 TGCGCCAGCAGATCCGGACTGGCCTCTGGAAACACCATATATTTT CASRSGLASGNTIYF
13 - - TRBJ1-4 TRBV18 TGTGCCAGCTCACAGGGGAACGGGGAAAAACTGTTTTTT CASSQGNGEKLFF
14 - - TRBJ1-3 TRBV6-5 TGTGCCAGCTCGATGGAGATCTCTGGAAACACCATATATTTT CASSMEISGNTIYF
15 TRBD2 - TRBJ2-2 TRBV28 TGTGCCAGCACCGGGGGTGGGAGGGGCACCGGGGAGCTGTTTTTT CASTGGGRGTGELFF
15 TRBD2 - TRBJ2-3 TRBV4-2 TGTGCCAGCACCTCCGAGGGGCGGGAGGGGGATACGCAGTATTTT CASTSEGREGDTQYF
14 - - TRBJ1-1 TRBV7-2 TGTGCCAGCAGCGTTCTGGGACGCAGCACTGAAGCTTTCTTT CASSVLGRSTEAFF
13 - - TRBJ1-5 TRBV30 TGTGCCTGGAGTATGGATAGCAATCAGCCCCAGCATTTT CAWSMDSNQPQHF
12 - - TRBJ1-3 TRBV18 TGTGCCAGCTCAAGCGTCGGAAACACCATATATTTT CASSSVGNTIYF
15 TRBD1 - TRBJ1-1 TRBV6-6 TGTGCCACCAGACAGGGGAGTGTCGGGACCACTGAAGCTTTCTTT CATRQGSVGTTEAFF
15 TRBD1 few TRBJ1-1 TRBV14 TGTGCCAGCAGCCAGCGACAGGGGATGAACACTGAAGCTTTCTTT CASSQRQGMNTEAFF
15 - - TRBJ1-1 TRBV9 TGTGCCAGCAGCGTAGTCCCAGCGATGAACACTGAAGCTTTCTTT CASSVVPAMNTEAFF
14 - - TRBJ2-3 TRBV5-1 TGCGCCAGCAGCCAAATCCCCAGCACAGATACGCAGTATTTT CASSQIPSTDTQYF
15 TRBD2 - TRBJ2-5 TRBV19 TGTGCCAGTAGCCCACCTAGCGGGGGAAGAGAGACCCAGTACTTC CASSPPSGGRETQYF
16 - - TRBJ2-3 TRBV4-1 TGCGCCAGCAGCCTTGGGGCGCCGACCGGCACAGATACGCAGTATTTT CASSLGAPTGTDTQYF
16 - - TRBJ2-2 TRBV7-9 TGTGCCAGCAGCCTAGTAGCCCAGACATACACCGGGGAGCTGTTTTTT CASSLVAQTYTGELFF
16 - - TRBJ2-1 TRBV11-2 TGTGCCAGCAGTCCCCTTAGGCACAGGGTGGGAGGTGAGCAGTTCTTC CASSPLRHRVGGEQFF
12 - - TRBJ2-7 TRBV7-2 TGTGCCAGCAGCTCTCATATCCGCAAGCAGTACTTC CASSSHIRKQYF
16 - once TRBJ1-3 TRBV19 TGTGCCAGTAGTATATGGGCAGCTACTGGGGGAAACACCATATATTTT CASSIWAATGGNTIYF
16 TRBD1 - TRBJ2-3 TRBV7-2 TGTGCCAGCAGCTTAACAGGGGGGACGGTGACAGATACGCAGTATTTT CASSLTGGTVTDTQYF
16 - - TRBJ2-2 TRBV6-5 TGTGCCAGCAGTTATTTCGACCGGCCCCCTGGGGGGGAGCTGTTTTTT CASSYFDRPPGGELFF
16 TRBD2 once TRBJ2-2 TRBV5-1 TGCGCCAGCAGCTTGGTCGGCGGGGGGGCTGCCGGGGAGCTGTTTTTT CASSLVGGGAAGELFF
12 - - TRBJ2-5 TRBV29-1 TGCAGCGTCTACCGCTATCAAGAGACCCAGTACTTC CSVYRYQETQYF
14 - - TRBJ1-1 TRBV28 TGTGCCAGCACCTCGGGGGGTCAGAACACTGAAGCTTTCTTT CASTSGGQNTEAFF
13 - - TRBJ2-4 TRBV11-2 TGTGCCAGCAGCCCACTTCGAGTGGGCTTTCAGTACTTC CASSPLRVGFQYF
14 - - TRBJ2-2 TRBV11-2 TGTGCCAGCAGCTTAGAGTGGGGTGCCGGGGAGCTGTTTTTT CASSLEWGAGELFF
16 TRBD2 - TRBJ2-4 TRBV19 TGTGCCAGTAGTCCGATAGCGGGAGACGGGGGAAACATTCAGTACTTC CASSPIAGDGGNIQYF
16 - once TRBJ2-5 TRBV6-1 TGTGCCAGCAGTGATTGGACCGTCTACGAGCCAGAGACCCAGTACTTC CASSDWTVYEPETQYF